These T cell receptor beta chains were read from a single sample in a study of Graves' ophthalmopathy and Graves' hyperthyroidism. Via MiXCR, TCRdb re-called the multiplex PCR reads, giving one row per CDR3 protein. The sample holds some 370,000 distinct CDR3 sequences, about 18% seen once. Material: peripheral blood. The receptor set was obtained from an adult woman with stable Graves' hyperthyroidism. Each CDR3 is given with its conserved first and last residue. The order of the fields is D gene, V gene, J gene, clone size, CDR3 DNA, CDR3 protein. D genes are given only for firm matches. Clone sizes are given selectively: once, few, many, or a class where the clone is expanded.

-	TRBV18	TRBJ1-5	-	TGTGCCAGCTCATTCTTGGCGCAGCCCCAGCATTTT	CASSFLAQPQHF
TRBD1	TRBV10-3	TRBJ1-1	many	TGTGCCATCAGCCCCGTCAGGGGGACAGCTATGAACACTGAAGCTTTCTTT	CAISPVRGTAMNTEAFF
-	TRBV5-4	TRBJ2-5	many	TGTGCCAGCAGCTTGGGACTAGGTTCTGAGACCCAGTACTTC	CASSLGLGSETQYF
TRBD2	TRBV6-2/TRBV6-3	TRBJ2-7	-	TGTGCCAGCAGTTATACAAGGGGGACTAGCGGGAGACCCACCTACGAGCAGTACTTC	CASSYTRGTSGRPTYEQYF
TRBD2	TRBV29-1	TRBJ2-7	many	TGCAGCGCAGAGGTAGCGGGCACTAAGAAGCAGTACTTC	CSAEVAGTKKQYF
-	TRBV18	TRBJ1-3	few	TGTGCCAGCTCAACCGCGGGGGGAAGTGGAAACACCATATATTTT	CASSTAGGSGNTIYF
TRBD1	TRBV6-1	TRBJ1-5	many	TGTGCCAGCAGTGAGGAGACAGGGGGCAGGCGCAATCAGCCCCAGCATTTT	CASSEETGGRRNQPQHF
-	TRBV6-1	TRBJ2-7	-	TGTGCCAGCAGCCCAGTCCTATCCTCCTACGAGCAGTACTTC	CASSPVLSSYEQYF
-	TRBV28	TRBJ2-7	many	TGTGCCAGCAGTTGGACCGGTGAGTGGGAGCAGTACTTC	CASSWTGEWEQYF
TRBD2	TRBV20-1	TRBJ2-7	many	TGCAGTGCCCTCCCCCCCGGGACTAGCGGCTCCTACGAGCAGTACTTC	CSALPPGTSGSYEQYF
TRBD2	TRBV20-1	TRBJ2-7	many	TGCAGTGCTATACACGCGACTAGCGGGAGAGCTGCAGGGCAGTACTTC	CSAIHATSGRAAGQYF
TRBD1	TRBV29-1	TRBJ1-1	many	TGCAGCGTTGATGCGGACAGGGGGACGACGGGGGCCGATTTGAACACTGAAGCTTTCTTT	CSVDADRGTTGADLNTEAFF
-	TRBV19	TRBJ1-1	many	TGTGCCAGTACTCCTCCCGGCCAGTCGATCAACACTGAAGCTTTCTTT	CASTPPGQSINTEAFF
TRBD1	TRBV6-4	TRBJ1-1	many	TGTGCCAGCATGAGGGACAGGGCTGGCACTGAAGCTTTCTTT	CASMRDRAGTEAFF
TRBD1	TRBV7-9	TRBJ1-2	many	TGTGCCAGCAGCTTGGCCCTGGACAGGGGACCCCCCCACACCTTC	CASSLALDRGPPHTF
-	TRBV6-5	TRBJ2-2	many	TGTGCCAGCAGTTTCGGAGGCTCCGACACCGGGGAGCTGTTTTTT	CASSFGGSDTGELFF
-	TRBV28	TRBJ1-1	many	TGTGAGACATTACGGGGGAACACTGAAGCTTTCTTT	CETLRGNTEAFF
-	TRBV4-2	TRBJ2-5	many	TGTGCCAGCAGCGCTTCCCCCGGGCTGTCCGCCTTCCAAGAGACCCAGTACTTC	CASSASPGLSAFQETQYF
-	TRBV25-1	TRBJ2-2	-	TGTGCCAGCAAAGACACGTACACCGGGGAGCTGTTTTTT	CASKDTYTGELFF
-	TRBV20-1	TRBJ2-2	many	TGCAGTGCTTTCTCGAAGGAGGGCCTCAGGGAGCTGTTTTTT	CSAFSKEGLRELFF